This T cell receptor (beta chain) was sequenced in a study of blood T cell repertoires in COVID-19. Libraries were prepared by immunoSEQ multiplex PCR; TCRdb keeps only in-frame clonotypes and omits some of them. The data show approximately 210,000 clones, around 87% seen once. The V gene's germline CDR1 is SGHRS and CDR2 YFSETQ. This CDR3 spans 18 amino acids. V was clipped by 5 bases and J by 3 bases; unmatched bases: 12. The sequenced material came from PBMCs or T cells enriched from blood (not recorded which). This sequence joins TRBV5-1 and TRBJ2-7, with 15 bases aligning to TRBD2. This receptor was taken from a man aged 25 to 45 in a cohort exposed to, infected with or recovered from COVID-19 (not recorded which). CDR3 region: CASREARTSGRAVYEQYF. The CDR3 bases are TGCGCCAGCAGGGAGGCACGGACTAGCGGGAGGGCCGTCTACGAGCAGTACTTC.